This T cell receptor (beta chain) was retrieved from a study of tumor-infiltrating lymphocytes in primary liver carcinoma. General observations from the study: Blood's top-250-clone fraction was significantly lower than that of tumors (p = 0.039). Top clones occupying all five tumor regions numbered only about 7-24%. Lower overlap was observed for tumor-adjacent and tumor-blood pairs relative to tumor region pairs.

Reverse transcription of 500 ng total RNA with a constant-region primer produced TCR beta cDNA. Construction of TCR beta libraries relied on three successive nested multiplex PCR rounds employing slightly modified ARM-PCR. It was with TRBV1-TRBV30 forward primers and a C-beta reverse primer that the first two PCR rounds were run, at around 10 cycles each. TCRdb called the multiplex PCR reads again in MiXCR, with one record for every CDR3 protein. The repertoire holds under 90,000 distinct CDR3 sequences, with more than 65% as singletons. From roughly 18-30 mg of unsorted bulk tissue, DNA and RNA were co-extracted together. This clonotype showed up just a few times. The antigen is not known. CDR1 and CDR2 (germline): KGHDR, SFDVKD. The CDR3 length is 15 residues. The germline V and J ends were trimmed by 0 bases and 0 bases, with 7 bases remaining between them.

The origin of this receptor is a man between 35 and 55 years old with primary liver carcinoma and hepatitis B virus infection. The V and J genes are TRBV24-1 and TRBJ1-2; no reliable D call. The sample consisted of liver tumor tissue from sampling region 1. Specified subset: tumor region T1, superior pole. The CDR3 reads CATSDLDGPNYGYTF. In DNA form, the CDR3 reads TGTGCCACCAGTGATTTGGACGGGCCTAACTATGGCTACACCTTC.